The 13 T cell receptor beta chains given below trace back to one sample, sequenced in a study of cytomegalovirus exposure and HLA in healthy donors. The PCR was carried out with 60 Vbeta primers and 13 Jbeta primers. Clones were sequenced by immunoSEQ multiplex PCR, and TCRdb holds only the in-frame ones, with some missing. The sample carries approximately 140,000 clones, around 78% recorded once. The sequenced sample consisted of PBMCs. The source is a woman under 30 in good health and CMV-seronegative.

The rearrangement joins TRBV30 to TRBJ2-2, with 16 positions matching TRBD2. The germline V gene encodes CDR1 GTSNPN and CDR2 SVGIG (reference sequence). The junction had 9 bases not matched to a gene; V was cut back by 4 bases and J by 1 base. The CDR3 length is 19 residues. This CDR3 reads CAWTLQGLAGGRNTGELFF. CDR3 in DNA: TGTGCCTGGACTTTACAGGGACTAGCGGGAGGGCGGAACACCGGGGAGCTGTTTTTT.

The gene calls are TRBV10-3 and TRBJ2-3, with 7 bases identical to TRBD1. Trimming cost V 11 bases and J 3 bases; bases outside gene matches: 2. Per germline, CDR1 ENHRY and CDR2 SYGVKD. The CDR3 contains 11 residues. The CDR3 DNA follows: TGTGCCGTGACAGGGACAGATACGCAGTATTTT. Translating gives CAVTGTDTQYF.

The J gene is TRBJ2-1, the V gene TRBV5-4; TRBD2 matches 13 bases. The CDR3 runs 17 residues. From germline, CDR1 is SGHNT and CDR2 YYREEE (reference sequence). Germline trimming cut 4 bases from V and 7 bases from J; bases unmatched to any gene: 11. The CDR3 bases are TGTGCCAGCAGCGGTGGGACTAGCGGGAAGGGACGGAATGAGCAGTTCTTC. It encodes CASSGGTSGKGRNEQFF.

This clone was seen more than once but under ten times. The V call is TRBV30, the J call TRBJ2-7; 10 bases agree with TRBD2. Germline V gives CDR1 GTSNPN, CDR2 SVGIG (reference sequence). The V segment lost 3 bases and the J segment 4 bases; nucleotides outside the gene matches: 9. The CDR3 runs 15 residues. The CDR3 DNA reads TGTGCCTGGAGCGCAGCGGGAGGGCGGTTTTACGAGCAGTACTTC. This translates into CAWSAAGGRFYEQYF.

CDR3 sequence reads: CASSQEHRGGEKLFF. The CDR3 nucleotides are TGTGCCAGCAGCCAAGAGCACAGGGGCGGTGAAAAACTGTTTTTT. The J gene is TRBJ1-4, the V gene TRBV14, with 7 bases fitting TRBD1. Germline CDR1 SGHDN, CDR2 FVKESK. Losses at the gene ends were 0 bases for V and 7 bases for J; bases not matched to a gene: 5. The CDR3 consists of 15 residues.

There are a few counts of this clone. This chain connects TRBV15 to TRBJ1-1; D perhaps matches TRBD1 (5 bases). Trimming pared 8 bases from V and 12 bases from J, leaving 16 bases between. The CDR3 loop spans 11 amino acids. Looked up from germline, CDR1 is LNHNV and CDR2 is YYDKDF (reference sequence). CDR3 amino acids: CATGAPDISFF. The CDR3 region has the DNA TGTGCCACCGGGGCGCCAGATATTTCTTTCTTT.

V usage is TRBV21-1 and J usage is TRBJ1-1. TRBV21-1 is classified as a pseudogene. CDR3 size: 11 residues. As DNA, the CDR3 is TGTGCCAGCATTAAGAACACTGAAGCTTTCTTT. Encoded protein: CASIKNTEAFF.

This rearrangement joins TRBV2 to TRBJ2-3, with 8 bases aligning to TRBD2. CDR1 is SNHLY, CDR2 FYNNEI, per germline. There are 15 residues in the CDR3. V trimming: 4 bases; J trimming: 5 bases; junction bases outside the gene matches: 8. The CDR3 reads CASSGVAGPIDTQYF. CDR3 nucleotide sequence: TGTGCCAGCAGTGGGGTAGCGGGACCGATAGATACGCAGTATTTT.

The chain couples TRBV30 to TRBJ2-7; 12 bases align to TRBD1. This CDR3 region has 17 residues. Germline assignment: CDR1 GTSNPN and CDR2 SVGIG (reference sequence). V dropped 4 bases and J dropped 0; count of bases not matched to a gene: 10. CDR3 in amino acids: CAWIQTRDRGLSYEQYF. CDR3 nucleotide sequence: TGTGCCTGGATTCAGACTCGGGACAGGGGGCTCTCCTACGAGCAGTACTTC.

The V and J genes are TRBV27 and TRBJ1-5; D unresolved. Germline V gene lookup returns CDR1 MNHEY and CDR2 SMNVEV (reference sequence). V was shortened by 4 bases and J by 5 bases, with 6 bases between the two germline ends. The CDR3 sequence is 12 residues long. The CDR3 reads CASSSSDQPQHF. CDR3 bases: TGTGCCAGCAGTTCCTCGGATCAGCCCCAGCATTTT.

This clone occurred once. This rearrangement joins TRBV10-3 to TRBJ1-5; the D is unclear. Looked up from germline, CDR1 is ENHRY and CDR2 is SYGVKD. V was cut by 1 base and J by 4 bases, with 2 bases left in between. The CDR3 runs to 12 residues. CDR3 amino acids: CAISELNQPQHF. As DNA, the CDR3 is TGTGCCATCAGTGAGTTAAATCAGCCCCAGCATTTT.

The chain uses TRBV29-1 and TRBJ2-3, with a weak D call TRBD2 (5 bases). There are 12 residues in the CDR3. The V and J ends lost 5 bases and 3 bases respectively, with 9 bases between them. Germline CDR1 reads SQVTM; CDR2 reads ANQGSEA. For the CDR3, the DNA is TGCAGCGTTCACGGCGGGACAGATACGCAGTATTTT. Its translation: CSVHGGTDTQYF.

This clone has just a few counts. V gene TRBV30 combines with J gene TRBJ2-7; 8 positions agree with TRBD2. Germline assignment: CDR1 GTSNPN and CDR2 SVGIG (reference sequence). The trim removed 2 bases at V and 4 bases at J, leaving 7 bases unmatched. This CDR3 contains 14 residues. The CDR3 DNA sequence: TGTGCCTGGAGTTTCCGGGCGGGAGGATACGAGCAGTACTTC. Its protein is CAWSFRAGGYEQYF.